Below, 23 T cell receptor beta chains from the same sample are listed, as sequenced in a study of OX40 agonist ivuxolimab in advanced cancers. TCRdb's table, derived via immunoSEQ multiplex PCR, lists solely in-frame clones and lacks some. In the table there are tens of thousands of clones, around 88% of which are singletons. Sample: CD4+ or CD8+ T cells sorted from blood, taken in a trial of the OX40 agonist ivuxolimab. The receptors come from an adult with an advanced solid tumor such as melanoma, head and neck, liver or kidney cancer.

The chain is built from TRBV6-5 and TRBJ1-2; a weak D match, TRBD1 (5 bases). Trimming cost V 0 bases and J 8 bases, with 10 bases left between them. Germline values: CDR1 MNHEY, CDR2 SVGAGI. This CDR3 spans 13 amino acids. CDR3 in DNA: TGTGCCAGCAGTTACTCGTCAGGGAGGGGCTACACCTTC. It codes for CASSYSSGRGYTF.

The chain employs TRBV18 and TRBJ2-2; 10 bases line up with TRBD2. V shed 4 bases and J 3 bases; nucleotides not matched to a gene: 5. The CDR3 is 16 residues long. CDR1 and CDR2 (germline): KGHSH, LQKENI. CDR3 region: CASSQAGGPDTGELFF. The CDR3, as DNA: TGTGCCAGCTCACAAGCGGGGGGGCCGGACACCGGGGAGCTGTTTTTT.

This rearrangement joins TRBV27 to TRBJ1-5; the match to TRBD1 covers 7 bases. CDR1 MNHEY and CDR2 SMNVEV come from the germline V gene (reference sequence). V lost 3 bases and J lost 2; bases outside the gene matches: 4. The CDR3 covers 15 residues. Here the CDR3 reads CASSFRGQGNQPQHF. The CDR3 DNA is TGTGCCAGCAGTTTCCGCGGACAGGGCAATCAGCCCCAGCATTTT.

The chain employs TRBV5-1 and TRBJ2-3; D remains unclear. CDR1 and CDR2 (germline): SGHRS, YFSETQ. V dropped 0 bases and J dropped 0 bases, with 5 bases sitting between them. CDR3 length: 14 amino acids. In DNA form, the CDR3 reads TGCGCCAGCAGCTTGGCGGGTAGCACAGATACGCAGTATTTT. Translating gives CASSLAGSTDTQYF. Full variable domain (remainder filled in from reference TRBV5-1 and TRBJ2-3): KAGVTQTPRYLIKTRGQQVTLSCSPISGHRSVSWYQQTPGQGLQFLFEYFSETQRNKGNFPGRFSGRQFSNSRSEMNVSTLELGDSALYLCASSLAGSTDTQYFGPGTRLTVL.

J is TRBJ2-7 and V is TRBV6-6; D is uncertain. Germline-derived CDR1 and CDR2 are MNHNY and SVGAGI (reference sequence). The CDR3 has 11 amino acids. Trimming removed 4 bases at V and 2 bases at J, with 3 bases between. The CDR3 region has the DNA TGTGCCAGCAGTTTCACCTACGAGCAGTACTTC. Translated, it gives CASSFTYEQYF.

The rearrangement joins TRBV5-4 to TRBJ1-1, with 7 bases lining up with TRBD1. Germline V gene data show CDR1 as SGHNT and CDR2 as YYREEE (reference sequence). The CDR3 is made up of 16 amino acids. Trimming removed 5 bases from V and 0 bases from J; junction bases left unmatched: 10. This CDR3 is CASRLGGTVLNTEAFF. The CDR3 bases are TGTGCCAGCAGACTAGGTGGGACAGTATTGAACACTGAAGCTTTCTTT. The variable domain in full, completed from reference TRBV5-4 and TRBJ1-1, reads ETGVTQSPTHLIKTRGQQVTLRCSSQSGHNTVSWYQQALGQGPQFIFQYYREEENGRGNFPPRFSGLQFPNYSSELNVNALELDDSALYLCASRLGGTVLNTEAFFGQGTRLTVV.

CDR3: CASSHRAANYGYTF. CDR3 in DNA: TGTGCCAGCAGCCACAGGGCCGCTAACTATGGCTACACCTTC. The chain combines TRBV5-4 with TRBJ1-2; D might be TRBD1 (6 bases). This CDR3 is 14 amino acids long. Germline lookup yields CDR1 SGHNT and CDR2 YYREEE (reference sequence). The ends were cut back, 4 bases at V and 0 bases at J, with 10 bases in the middle.

The chain uses TRBV29-1 and TRBJ2-7, with TRBD1 matching over 11 bases. Germline V lookup: CDR1 SQVTM, CDR2 ANQGSEA. The CDR3 is 14 amino acids. The J segment lost 5 bases and the V segment lost 7 bases, leaving 10 bases of the junction unmatched. The CDR3 is CSGQPGTGGNEQYF. CDR3 nucleotides: TGCAGCGGCCAACCCGGGACAGGGGGTAACGAGCAGTACTTC.

The V and J genes are TRBV11-3 and TRBJ1-1; D not certain. V was cut by 3 bases and J by 4 bases, with 9 bases left in between. This CDR3 contains 13 residues. Germline V CDR1 and CDR2: SGHNT, YENEEA. CDR3 sequence (DNA): TGTGCCAGCAGCTTCGGACTCGCCACTGAAGCTTTCTTT. Amino acid sequence: CASSFGLATEAFF.

The chain carries TRBV7-2 and TRBJ2-7; D may match TRBD1 or TRBD2 (6 bases each). V dropped 5 bases and J dropped 4 bases, with 15 bases sitting between them. CDR1 and CDR2 (germline): SGHTA, FQGNSA. The CDR3 has 14 amino acids. The CDR3 loop reads CASSLTQGRYEQYF. CDR3 in DNA: TGTGCCAGCAGCCTGACTCAGGGGAGGTACGAGCAGTACTTC.

The chain couples TRBV4-3 to TRBJ1-2; D is uncertain. Germline CDR1 LGHNA, CDR2 YSLEER. The CDR3 sequence is 14 residues long. Trimming cost V 0 bases and J 4 bases, with 9 bases left between them. This chain's CDR3 is CASSQELGFYGYTF. CDR3 coding DNA: TGCGCCAGCAGCCAAGAATTGGGATTCTATGGCTACACCTTC.

V gene TRBV6-1 combines with J gene TRBJ2-3; 9 bases are a match to TRBD2. CDR1 and CDR2 (germline): MNHNS, SASEGT. The ends lost 7 bases at V and 4 bases at J; junction bases unmatched: 6. The CDR3 totals 14 residues. CDR3 in amino acids: CASTRAGGPDTQYF. The CDR3 DNA reads as TGTGCCAGCACTCGGGCGGGGGGGCCAGATACGCAGTATTTT.

The chain links TRBV5-1 to TRBJ2-7; D tentatively reads TRBD1 or TRBD2 (5 bases each). Trimming shortened V by 2 bases and J by 7 bases, and 7 bases separated the two germline ends. This CDR3 is 11 amino acids long. Per the germline V gene, CDR1 is SGHRS and CDR2 is YFSETQ. As DNA, the CDR3 is TGCGCCAGCAGCTTTGGGGGAGAGCAGTACTTC. Its translation: CASSFGGEQYF.

The chain couples TRBV7-9 to TRBJ2-5; 15 positions agree with TRBD2. CDR1 is SEHNR, CDR2 FQNEAQ, per germline (reference sequence). The ends lost 5 bases at V and 4 bases at J; junction bases unmatched: 8. The CDR3 has 17 amino acids. The chain's CDR3 is CASSRGLAGGWVETQYF. The CDR3 DNA follows: TGTGCCAGCAGCCGGGGACTAGCGGGAGGATGGGTAGAGACCCAGTACTTC.

This clone was picked up one time. The chain couples TRBV2 to TRBJ2-1; TRBD2 matches at 7 bases. Germline V gene data show CDR1 as SNHLY and CDR2 as FYNNEI. This CDR3 has 16 residues. The V and J ends lost 1 base and 3 bases, in that order; junction bases with no gene match: 6. CDR3 amino acids: CASSEGPGLGYNEQFF. CDR3 in DNA: TGTGCCAGCAGTGAAGGGCCAGGACTAGGCTACAATGAGCAGTTCTTC.

The J gene is TRBJ1-3, the V gene TRBV14; D remains ambiguous. Germline CDR1 is SGHDN and CDR2 is FVKESK. The V end was cut by 4 bases, the J end by 0 bases, with 4 bases between. This CDR3 has 13 amino acids. CDR3 loop: CASSLNSGNTIYF. The CDR3 coding sequence is TGTGCCAGCAGCCTCAACTCTGGAAACACCATATATTTT.

The chain links TRBV19 to TRBJ1-4, with 11 bases fitting TRBD1. CDR1 and CDR2 from the germline V gene are LNHDA and SQIVND (reference sequence). This CDR3 is 15 amino acids long. The J segment lost 5 bases and the V segment lost 7 bases, leaving 6 bases of the junction unmatched. The CDR3 bases are TGTGCCAGTAACGACCGGGACAGGGGGAATGAAAAACTGTTTTTT. Amino acid sequence: CASNDRDRGNEKLFF.

V and J are TRBV5-1 and TRBJ1-1; TRBD1 might be the D (5 bases). The germline CDR1 and CDR2 sequences are SGHRS and YFSETQ. The ends were cut back, 4 bases at V and 6 bases at J, with 16 bases in the middle. This CDR3 region has 14 residues. In DNA, the CDR3 is TGCGCCAGCAGCCCCAGGATCCCGGGGGCTGAAGCTTTCTTT. Amino acids: CASSPRIPGAEAFF.

DNA of the CDR3: TGCGCCAGCAGCCAAGTTTTCCCCGATCTGAACACTGAAGCTTTCTTT. This gives the protein CASSQVFPDLNTEAFF. V is TRBV4-1 and J is TRBJ1-1; D is undetermined. V shed 1 base and J shed 0 bases, with 12 bases lying between them. The germline CDR1 and CDR2 sequences are MGHRA and YSYEKL. The CDR3 totals 16 residues.

The chain recombines TRBV5-1 with TRBJ2-7; D call uncertain. V lost 0 bases and J 5 bases, leaving 3 bases between the germline ends. Germline V gives CDR1 SGHRS, CDR2 YFSETQ. The CDR3 length is 11 residues. This CDR3 is CASSLGHEQYF. DNA of the CDR3: TGCGCCAGCAGCTTGGGGCACGAGCAGTACTTC.

This chain uses TRBV6-5 with TRBJ2-1, with 15 bases that match TRBD2. The CDR3 covers 14 residues. Germline CDR1 MNHEY, CDR2 SVGAGI. Losses at the gene ends were 6 bases for V and 15 bases for J; bases not matched to a gene: 9. The CDR3 coding sequence is TGTGCCAGCAGACCCAGGACTAGCGGGAGGGTGCCGTTCTTC. Protein sequence: CASRPRTSGRVPFF.

The J gene is TRBJ2-7, the V gene TRBV25-1; 8 positions match TRBD1. J lost 0 bases, V lost 3 bases, and 4 bases had no gene match. CDR3 length: 15 amino acids. The germline CDR1 and CDR2 sequences are MGHDK and SYGVNS. Here the CDR3 reads CASSDPGTGSYEQYF. The CDR3 region has the DNA TGTGCCAGCAGTGACCCCGGGACAGGCTCCTACGAGCAGTACTTC.

The V and J genes are TRBV28 and TRBJ1-2; TRBD1 might be the D (5 bases). From germline, CDR1 is MDHEN and CDR2 SYDVKM. The CDR3 length is 14 residues. The germline V and J ends were trimmed by 6 bases and 2 bases, with 13 bases remaining between them. CDR3 in DNA: TGTGCCAGCAGGGGGGGTGAAGGGAACTATGGCTACACCTTC. Its translation is CASRGGEGNYGYTF.